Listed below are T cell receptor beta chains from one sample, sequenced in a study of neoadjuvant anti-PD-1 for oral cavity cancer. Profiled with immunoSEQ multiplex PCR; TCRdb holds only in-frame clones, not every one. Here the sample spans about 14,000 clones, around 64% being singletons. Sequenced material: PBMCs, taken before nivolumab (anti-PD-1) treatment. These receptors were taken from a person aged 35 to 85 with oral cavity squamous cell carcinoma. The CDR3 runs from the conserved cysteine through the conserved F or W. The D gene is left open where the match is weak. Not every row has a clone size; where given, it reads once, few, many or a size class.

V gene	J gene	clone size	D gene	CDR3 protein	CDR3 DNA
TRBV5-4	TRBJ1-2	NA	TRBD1	CASSLAGTGVYGYTF	TGTGCCAGCAGCTTGGCCGGGACAGGGGTCTATGGCTACACCTTC
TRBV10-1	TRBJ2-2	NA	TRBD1	CASSEPRRDRDTGELFF	TGCGCCAGCAGTGAGCCCCGGCGGGACAGGGATACCGGGGAGCTGTTTTTT
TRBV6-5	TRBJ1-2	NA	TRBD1	CASSYEQGANYGYTF	TGTGCCAGCAGTTACGAACAGGGGGCTAACTATGGCTACACCTTC
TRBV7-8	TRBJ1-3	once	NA	CASSLEGRDTIYF	TGTGCCAGCAGCTTAGAGGGACGGGACACCATATATTTT
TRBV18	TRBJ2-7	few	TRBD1	CASSRQGAIDEQYF	TGTGCCAGCTCCCGACAGGGGGCTATTGACGAGCAGTACTTC
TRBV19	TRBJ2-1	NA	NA	CASSSYPGQRTNNEQFF	TGTGCCAGTAGTTCATACCCGGGGCAGAGAACTAACAATGAGCAGTTCTTC
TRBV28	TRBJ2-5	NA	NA	CASSLLGRRGETQYF	TGTGCCAGCAGTTTACTAGGGAGAAGGGGGGAGACCCAGTACTTC
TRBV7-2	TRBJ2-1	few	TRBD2	CASSGPLADSYNEQFF	TGTGCCAGCAGCGGGCCCCTAGCGGACTCCTACAATGAGCAGTTCTTC
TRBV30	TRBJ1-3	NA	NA	CACQPLLTPTGTGNTIYF	TGTGCCTGCCAACCTCTGCTGACGCCGACTGGGACTGGAAACACCATATATTTT
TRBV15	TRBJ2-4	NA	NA	CATSRDNLAKNIQYF	TGTGCCACCAGCAGAGATAACTTAGCCAAAAACATTCAGTACTTC
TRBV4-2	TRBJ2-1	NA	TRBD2	CASSQGLAGASIPYNEQFF	TGTGCCAGCAGCCAAGGGTTAGCGGGGGCCTCTATCCCCTACAATGAGCAGTTCTTC
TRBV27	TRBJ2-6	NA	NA	CASSFAGTGANVLTF	TGTGCCAGCAGCTTCGCTGGTACTGGGGCCAACGTCCTGACTTTC
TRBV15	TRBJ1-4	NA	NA	CATSRQNNEKLFF	TGTGCCACCAGCAGACAGAATAATGAAAAACTGTTTTTT
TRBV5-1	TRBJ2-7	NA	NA	CASSLGLLIGEQYF	TGCGCCAGCAGCTTGGGACTACTTATCGGCGAGCAGTACTTC
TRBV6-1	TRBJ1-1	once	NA	CASSEAVLWAEAFF	TGTGCCAGCAGTGAAGCTGTTTTGTGGGCTGAAGCTTTCTTT
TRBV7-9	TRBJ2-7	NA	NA	CASSPAAQFYEQYF	TGTGCCAGCAGCCCCGCAGCTCAATTCTACGAGCAGTACTTC
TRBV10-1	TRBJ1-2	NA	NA	CASSEGGSYGYTF	TGCGCCAGCAGTGAGGGTGGTTCTTATGGCTACACCTTC
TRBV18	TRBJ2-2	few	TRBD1	CASSPTGGNTGELFF	TGTGCCAGCTCACCGACAGGGGGCAACACCGGGGAGCTGTTTTTT
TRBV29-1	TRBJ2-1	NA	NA	CSMRVANNEQFF	TGCAGTATGAGGGTTGCAAACAATGAGCAGTTCTTC
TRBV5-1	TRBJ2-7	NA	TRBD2	CASSLADLGIAGDYEQYF	TGCGCCAGCAGCTTGGCCGATCTTGGAATAGCGGGGGATTACGAGCAGTACTTC
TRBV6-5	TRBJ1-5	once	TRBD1	CASSYQGARGQPQHF	TGTGCCAGCAGTTACCAGGGGGCGCGGGGTCAGCCCCAGCATTTT
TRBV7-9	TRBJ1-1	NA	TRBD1	CASSFTGGMNTEAFF	TGTGCCAGCAGCTTTACAGGGGGCATGAACACTGAAGCTTTCTTT
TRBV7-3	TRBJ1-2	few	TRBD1	CASSLSPNRGIGYTF	TGTGCCAGCAGCTTATCCCCGAACAGGGGTATAGGCTACACCTTC
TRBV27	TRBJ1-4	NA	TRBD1	CASSARTGNEKLFF	TGTGCCAGCAGTGCGCGGACAGGAAATGAAAAACTGTTTTTT
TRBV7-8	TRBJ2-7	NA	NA	CASSLGPGVGYEQYF	TGTGCCAGCAGCTTAGGGCCAGGGGTAGGCTACGAGCAGTACTTC
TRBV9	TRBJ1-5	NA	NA	CASSASADQPQHF	TGTGCCAGCAGCGCCTCTGCGGATCAGCCCCAGCATTTT
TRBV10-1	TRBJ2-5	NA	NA	CASSDGALMETQYF	TGCGCCAGCAGCGATGGGGCACTTATGGAGACCCAGTACTTC
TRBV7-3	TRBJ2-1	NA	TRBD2	CASRTGGGDNEQFF	TGTGCCAGCAGGACGGGAGGCGGGGACAATGAGCAGTTCTTC
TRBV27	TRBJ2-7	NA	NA	CASSATGSRSNYEQYF	TGTGCCAGCAGTGCCACAGGAAGTCGATCTAACTACGAGCAGTACTTC
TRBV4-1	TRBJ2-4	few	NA	CASSPSARVNIQYF	TGCGCCAGCAGCCCTAGCGCAAGAGTTAACATTCAGTACTTC
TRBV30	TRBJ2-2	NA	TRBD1	CAWNPTGTLPTGELFF	TGTGCCTGGAACCCGACAGGGACGCTTCCCACCGGGGAGCTGTTTTTT
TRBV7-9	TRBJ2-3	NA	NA	CASSLNGNTQYF	TGTGCCAGCAGCTTAAATGGAAATACGCAGTATTTT
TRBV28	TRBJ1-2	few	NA	CAKDITYGYTF	TGTGCTAAGGACATTACCTATGGCTACACCTTC
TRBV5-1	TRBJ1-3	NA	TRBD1	CASHPGGGTGNTIYF	TGCGCCAGCCACCCAGGGGGGGGAACTGGAAACACCATATATTTT
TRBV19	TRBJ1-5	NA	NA	CASIPKIGGSNQPQHF	TGTGCCAGTATCCCCAAAATTGGCGGGAGCAATCAGCCCCAGCATTTT